This paragraph covers one T cell receptor (beta chain) sequence. The sample originates from a study of blood T cell repertoires in COVID-19. How the authors handled the data: Reference gene primer amplification in the assay estimated nucleated cell counts. The repertoire was sequenced with immunoSEQ multiplex PCR; TCRdb's copy has only in-frame clones and lacks some. V and J calls and clone size come straight from that table; D and trimming were deduced from the DNA. The table has more than 45,000 clones, 70% to 90% seen once. V was trimmed by 6 bases and J by 3 bases, leaving 17 bases between them. Germline loops: CDR1 SEHNR, CDR2 FQNEAQ (reference sequence). This CDR3 is 15 amino acids long.

This sequence originates from a man aged 55 to 69 with acute or convalescent COVID-19. The V and J genes are TRBV7-9 and TRBJ2-5, with a possible D match to TRBD2 (7 bases). The sequenced sample consisted of peripheral blood. The CDR3 DNA reads TGTGCCAGCAGACTTAGGGGGACTACCAAAGAGACCCAGTACTTC. This translates into CASRLRGTTKETQYF.